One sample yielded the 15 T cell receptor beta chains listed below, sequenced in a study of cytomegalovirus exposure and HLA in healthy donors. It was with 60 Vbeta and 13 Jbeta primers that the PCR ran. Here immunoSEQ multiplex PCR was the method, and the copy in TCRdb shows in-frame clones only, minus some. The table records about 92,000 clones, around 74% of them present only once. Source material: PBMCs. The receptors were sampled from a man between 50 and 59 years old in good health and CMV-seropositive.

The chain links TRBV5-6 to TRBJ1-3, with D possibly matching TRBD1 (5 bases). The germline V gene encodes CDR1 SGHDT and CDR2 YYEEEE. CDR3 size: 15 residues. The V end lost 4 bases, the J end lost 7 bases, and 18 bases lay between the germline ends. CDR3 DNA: TGTGCCAGCAGCCAGGGCGACATGCTTCGGAACACCATATATTTT. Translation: CASSQGDMLRNTIYF.

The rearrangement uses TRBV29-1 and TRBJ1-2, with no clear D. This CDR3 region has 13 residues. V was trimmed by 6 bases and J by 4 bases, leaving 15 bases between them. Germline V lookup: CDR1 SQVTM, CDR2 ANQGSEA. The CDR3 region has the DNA TGCAGCGTGGGAGAGGTGGGCAGCTATGGCTACACCTTC. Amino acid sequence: CSVGEVGSYGYTF.

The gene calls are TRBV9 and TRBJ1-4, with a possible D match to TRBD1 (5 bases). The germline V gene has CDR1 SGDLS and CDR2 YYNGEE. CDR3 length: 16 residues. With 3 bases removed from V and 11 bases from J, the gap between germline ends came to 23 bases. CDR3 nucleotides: TGTGCCAGCAGCGGAGGCAGGGAACACACTAGCGGGAAACTGTTTTTT. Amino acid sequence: CASSGGREHTSGKLFF.

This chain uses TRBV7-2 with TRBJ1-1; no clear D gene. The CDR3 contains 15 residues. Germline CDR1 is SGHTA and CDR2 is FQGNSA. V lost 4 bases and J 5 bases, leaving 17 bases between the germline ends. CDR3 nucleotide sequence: TGTGCCAGCAGCTCCACCAGAGGGCCGAGTACTGAAGCTTTCTTT. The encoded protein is CASSSTRGPSTEAFF.

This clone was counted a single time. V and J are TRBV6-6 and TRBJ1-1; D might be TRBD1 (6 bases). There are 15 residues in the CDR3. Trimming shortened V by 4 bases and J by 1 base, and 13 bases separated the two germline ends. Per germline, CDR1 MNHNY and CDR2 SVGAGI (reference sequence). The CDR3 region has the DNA TGTGCCAGCAGTTTCTTGGGACATACGAACACTGAAGCTTTCTTT. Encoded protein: CASSFLGHTNTEAFF.

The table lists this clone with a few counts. CDR3 in DNA: TGTGCGAGTCGTCCCTCCGCCTACGAGCAGTACTTC. Its protein product is CASRPSAYEQYF. The chain couples TRBV6-1 to TRBJ2-7, with D uncertain. This CDR3 comprises 12 residues. CDR1 is MNHNS, CDR2 SASEGT, per germline.

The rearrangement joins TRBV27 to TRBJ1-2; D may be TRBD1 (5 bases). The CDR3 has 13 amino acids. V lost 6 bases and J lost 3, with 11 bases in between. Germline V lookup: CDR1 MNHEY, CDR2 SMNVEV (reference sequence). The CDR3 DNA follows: TGTGCCAGCAGGCCACAGGTTTACTATGGCTACACCTTC. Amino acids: CASRPQVYYGYTF.

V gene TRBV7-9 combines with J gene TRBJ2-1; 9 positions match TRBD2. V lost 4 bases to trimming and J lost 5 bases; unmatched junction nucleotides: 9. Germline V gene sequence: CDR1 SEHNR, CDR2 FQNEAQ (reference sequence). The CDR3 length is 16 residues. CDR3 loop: CASSSSAGGPDNEQFF. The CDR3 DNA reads TGTGCCAGCAGCTCGTCCGCGGGGGGGCCCGACAATGAGCAGTTCTTC.

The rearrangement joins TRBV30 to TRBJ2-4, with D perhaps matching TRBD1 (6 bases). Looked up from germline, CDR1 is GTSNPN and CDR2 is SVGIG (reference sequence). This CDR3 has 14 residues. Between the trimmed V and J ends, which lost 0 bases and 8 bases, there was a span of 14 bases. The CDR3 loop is CAWSVGGGADIQYF. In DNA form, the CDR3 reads TGTGCCTGGAGTGTAGGTGGGGGCGCAGACATTCAGTACTTC.

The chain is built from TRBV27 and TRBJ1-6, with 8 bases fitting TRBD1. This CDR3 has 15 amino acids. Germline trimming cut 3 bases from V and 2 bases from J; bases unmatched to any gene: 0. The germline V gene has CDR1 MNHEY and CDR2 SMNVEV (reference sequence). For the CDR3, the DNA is TGTGCCAGCAGTTTGGACAGGGCCTATAATTCACCCCTCCACTTT. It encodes CASSLDRAYNSPLHF.

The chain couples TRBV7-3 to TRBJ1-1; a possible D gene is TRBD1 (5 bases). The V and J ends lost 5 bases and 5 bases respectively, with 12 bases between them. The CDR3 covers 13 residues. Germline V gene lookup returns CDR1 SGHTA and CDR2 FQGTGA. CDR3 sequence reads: CASSPGGGTEAFF. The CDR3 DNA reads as TGTGCCAGCAGCCCTGGGGGAGGGACTGAAGCTTTCTTT.

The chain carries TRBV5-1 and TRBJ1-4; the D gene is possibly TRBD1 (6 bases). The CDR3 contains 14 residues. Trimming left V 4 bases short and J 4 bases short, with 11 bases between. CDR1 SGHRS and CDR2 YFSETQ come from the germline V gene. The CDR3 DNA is TGCGCCAGCAGCCGACAGGCTGATAATGAAAAACTGTTTTTT. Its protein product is CASSRQADNEKLFF.

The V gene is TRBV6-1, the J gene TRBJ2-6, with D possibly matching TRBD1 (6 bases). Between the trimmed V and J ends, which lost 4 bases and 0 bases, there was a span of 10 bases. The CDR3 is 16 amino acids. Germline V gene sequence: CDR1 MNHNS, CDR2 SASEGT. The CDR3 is CASSVQGTSGANVLTF. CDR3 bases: TGTGCCAGCAGTGTACAGGGAACCTCTGGGGCCAACGTCCTGACTTTC.

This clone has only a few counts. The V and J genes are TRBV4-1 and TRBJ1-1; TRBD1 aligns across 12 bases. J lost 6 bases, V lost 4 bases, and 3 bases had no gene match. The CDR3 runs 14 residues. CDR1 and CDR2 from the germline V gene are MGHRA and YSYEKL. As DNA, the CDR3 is TGCGCCAGCAGCCTGGGACAGGGGGCCGCTGAAGCTTTCTTT. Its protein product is CASSLGQGAAEAFF.

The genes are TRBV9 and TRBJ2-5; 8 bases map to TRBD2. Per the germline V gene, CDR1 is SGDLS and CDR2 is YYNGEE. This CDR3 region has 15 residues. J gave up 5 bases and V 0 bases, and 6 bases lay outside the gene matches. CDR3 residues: CASSVEPTGGETQYF. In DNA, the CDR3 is TGTGCCAGCAGCGTAGAGCCGACGGGGGGGGAGACCCAGTACTTC.